Presented here are 15 T cell receptor beta chains from one specimen sequenced in a study of T cells expressing NK-cell markers. For each CDR3 protein, TCRdb gives one entry from its re-call of the 5' RACE reads, without DNA. The sample holds roughly 380,000 distinct CDR3 sequences. Sequencing was performed on blood T cells: a sorted CD56 or NKG2C T cell subset, CD4+ or CD8+ T cells, or bulk PBMC T cells (not recorded which). These receptors were collected from a man aged 18 to 69 in good health.

V is TRBV4-1 and J is TRBJ2-7. The CDR3 length is 16 residues. CDR1 and CDR2 from the germline V gene are MGHRA and YSYEKL. The CDR3 here is CASSQDVGRILNEQYF.

The chain recombines TRBV5-1 with TRBJ2-3; no DNA is available, so the TRBD1 call from TCRdb remains unchecked. The CDR3 is 15 amino acids. The germline V gene encodes CDR1 SGHRS and CDR2 YFSETQ. CDR3 protein: CASSLGGASTDTQYF.

The genes are TRBV5-6 and TRBJ1-2. Per the germline V gene, CDR1 is SGHDT and CDR2 is YYEEEE. The CDR3 is 14 amino acids. CDR3 amino acids: CASKAMDGNYGYTF.

The chain carries TRBV28 and TRBJ2-1; with no DNA, the TCRdb D assignment of TRBD1 cannot be verified. Germline CDR1 is MDHEN and CDR2 is SYDVKM. The CDR3 is made up of 18 amino acids. The CDR3 region is CASSLWVVRQGVDNEQFF. Using reference TRBV28 and TRBJ2-1 for the parts outside the CDR3, the full variable domain is DVKVTQSSRYLVKRTGEKVFLECVQDMDHENMFWYRQDPGLGLRLIYFSYDVKMKEKGDIPEGYSVSREKKERFSLILESASTNQTSMYLCASSLWVVRQGVDNEQFFGPGTRLTVL.

The chain uses TRBV6-5 and TRBJ1-2. The CDR3 contains 14 residues. From germline, CDR1 is MNHEY and CDR2 SVGAGI. Here the CDR3 reads CASSYDAGPYGYTF.

The chain employs TRBV12-3 or TRBV12-4 and TRBJ1-1. This CDR3 has 13 amino acids. This CDR3 is CASSWKAGTEAFF.

The V gene is TRBV5-1, the J gene TRBJ2-3; TCRdb lists TRBD1, though no DNA is available to test this call. The germline gives CDR1 SGHRS, CDR2 YFSETQ. This CDR3 spans 14 amino acids. CDR3 in amino acids: CASSLAQGASTQYF.

The chain couples TRBV27 to TRBJ1-5; the TCRdb call, TRBD1, lacks DNA for checking. Germline CDR1 reads MNHEY; CDR2 reads SMNVEV (reference sequence). This CDR3 comprises 16 residues. CDR3 sequence: CASSLGLGAGNQPQHF.

CDR3 residues: CASSLAGGSVHTQYF. This chain uses TRBV28 with TRBJ2-3; TCRdb picks TRBD2, but there is no DNA to check that call. The CDR3 extends over 15 amino acids. Germline V lookup: CDR1 MDHEN, CDR2 SYDVKM.

The rearrangement uses TRBV10-3 and TRBJ2-7. CDR1 and CDR2 from the germline V gene are ENHRY and SYGVKD. The CDR3 loop spans 11 amino acids. CDR3 amino acids: CAISQADEQYF.

V gene TRBV28 combines with J gene TRBJ2-5; the TCRdb call, TRBD1, lacks DNA for checking. CDR1 MDHEN and CDR2 SYDVKM come from the germline V gene. The CDR3 consists of 15 residues. CDR3 sequence: CASSLQGTREETQYF.

The V call is TRBV4-1, the J call TRBJ2-2. The CDR3 contains 16 residues. The germline V gene encodes CDR1 MGHRA and CDR2 YSYEKL. The CDR3 reads CASSQVYKTAFGELFF.

V is TRBV29-1 and J is TRBJ1-3; TCRdb's assignment of TRBD1 cannot be checked, as there is no DNA. Germline V gene data show CDR1 as SQVTM and CDR2 as ANQGSEA. The CDR3 consists of 13 residues. CDR3 protein: CSAPGQDGNTIYF.

V and J are TRBV3-1 and TRBJ2-7. The germline V gene has CDR1 LGHDT and CDR2 YNNKEL (reference sequence). The CDR3 has 11 residues. This CDR3 is CASSRLYEQYF.

This sequence joins TRBV7-9 and TRBJ2-3; TCRdb outputs TRBD1, but without DNA this stays unchecked. The germline V gene encodes CDR1 SEHNR and CDR2 FQNEAQ (reference sequence). CDR3 length equals 16 residues. Here the CDR3 reads CASSLGDGAGTDTQYF.